This T cell receptor (beta chain) was sequenced for a study of control samples from healthy donors and cancer patients. With 7 bases removed from V and 4 bases from J, the gap between germline ends came to 20 bases. Germline CDR1 LGHDT, CDR2 YNNKEL (reference sequence). CDR3 size: 16 residues. Libraries were prepared by immunoSEQ multiplex PCR; TCRdb keeps only in-frame clonotypes and omits some of them. The data hold approximately 150,000 clones, with over 95% observed a single time. The chain has TRBV3-1 (or the pseudogene TRBV3-2) and TRBJ1-3; D may be TRBD1 (5 bases). The TCR originated in a woman younger than 45 in good health. The sample taken for sequencing was blood. The CDR3 region has the DNA TGTGCCAGCACCACCCAGGGTCTTTTGGGGGGAAACACCATATATTTT. It specifies CASTTQGLLGGNTIYF.